This TCR beta chain came from a study of blood T cells in healthy people across ages. Trimming shortened V by 0 bases and J by 6 bases, and 12 bases separated the two germline ends. Germline assignment: CDR1 SQVTM and CDR2 ANQGSEA. The CDR3 covers 14 residues. It was with a sample-barcoded 5' primer and a J-beta primer mix that a second PCR of about 7 to 12 cycles was run. TCRdb re-analysed the 5' RACE reads in MiXCR, keeping a single row per CDR3 protein. This table holds fewer than 2,000,000 distinct CDR3 sequences, around 35% found once. As concerns this clonotype: The missing conserved phenylalanine or tryptophan at the end of this CDR3 makes a read error likely.

The TCR comes from a woman in her twenties or thirties in good health. The source material was blood. The chain is built from TRBV29-1 and TRBJ2-1; perhaps TRBD2 as D (5 bases). The CDR3 coding sequence is TGCAGCGTTGAAGATTCTTTTGGAGGCAATGAGCAGTTCTGC. This gives the protein CSVEDSFGGNEQFC.